The following is a T cell receptor beta chain sequence with its context. Its antigen is as yet unknown. These data originate in a study of T cell responses to AZD1222 COVID-19 vaccine. Study conclusions and caveats: Of spike-specific TCRs, nearly half reportedly target regions left unmutated in variants.

TCRdb's table, derived via immunoSEQ multiplex PCR, lists solely in-frame clones and lacks some. The sample contains approximately 60,000 clones, 86% of which appear only once. The germline V gene encodes CDR1 SNHLY and CDR2 FYNNEI. After removal of 8 bases from V and 2 bases from J, the junction contained 4 bases not matched to a gene. The CDR3 is made up of 14 amino acids. This TCR came from an adult in good health. The material sequenced was peripheral blood, taken on day 0 of AZD1222 vaccination. The chain links TRBV2 to TRBJ2-3, with TRBD2 identical over 10 bases. Written as DNA, the CDR3 is TGTGCCAGCCGAAGCGGGAGGGCCACAGATACGCAGTATTTT. Amino acid sequence: CASRSGRATDTQYF.